This is a list of T cell receptor beta chains from one sample in a study of CD8 T cells in Susac syndrome. TCRdb reprocessed the immunoSEQ multiplex PCR reads via MiXCR and lists one record per CDR3 protein. The repertoire consists of about 120,000 distinct CDR3 sequences, with roughly 95% occurring once and the leading ten covering less than 0.15%. The sample comprised CD4+ T cells from PBMCs. The receptors shown here come from a human donor with Susac syndrome. Each CDR3 is given with its conserved first and last residue. A D gene is named only where the DNA matches it firmly. Clone sizes are given selectively: once, few, many, or a class where the clone is expanded.

j_gene | v_gene | d_gene | abundance | CDR3nt | CDR3aa
TRBJ2-7 | TRBV3-1 | TRBD1 | NA | TGTGCCAGCAGTCGTTCCGGGACAGGACTTTACGAGCAGTACTTC | CASSRSGTGLYEQYF
TRBJ1-1 | TRBV30 | NA | NA | TGTGCCTGGAGTGTAGAGGCCGGGAGAAACACTGAAGCTTTCTTT | CAWSVEAGRNTEAFF
TRBJ2-2 | TRBV5-4 | TRBD1 | NA | TGTGCCAGCAGCTCAGACAGGGGGAACACCGGGGAGCTGTTTTTT | CASSSDRGNTGELFF
TRBJ2-1 | TRBV16 | TRBD2 | NA | TGTGCCAGCAGCCGGGGACTAGCGGGAGTATACAATGAGCAGTTCTTC | CASSRGLAGVYNEQFF
TRBJ2-1 | TRBV24-1 | NA | NA | TGTGCCACCAGTGATTCTAGGCCGAGCTCCTACAATGAGCAGTTCTTC | CATSDSRPSSYNEQFF
TRBJ1-2 | TRBV3-1 | TRBD1 | NA | TGTGCCAGCAGCCATCCTGGACAGGGGGCGGCGTCGTATGGCTACACCTTC | CASSHPGQGAASYGYTF
TRBJ2-3 | TRBV20-1 | TRBD2 | once | TGCAGTGCTCCCCCTAGCGGGAGGGGGGCAGATACGCAGTATTTT | CSAPPSGRGADTQYF
TRBJ2-5 | TRBV19 | NA | NA | TGTGCCAGTAGTAAGGTCACCCAAGAGACCCAGTACTTC | CASSKVTQETQYF
TRBJ2-1 | TRBV14 | TRBD1 | NA | TGTGCCAGCAGGTCCTCCGGGACAGGGGGCTACAATGAGCAGTTCTTC | CASRSSGTGGYNEQFF
TRBJ2-1 | TRBV5-1 | NA | NA | TGCGCCAGCAGCTTGGTCGCAGGGCAGCAGTTCTTC | CASSLVAGQQFF
TRBJ2-7 | TRBV20-1 | NA | NA | TGCAGTGTTGTTTCTAGCACCTACGAGCAGTACTTC | CSVVSSTYEQYF
TRBJ1-2 | TRBV7-2 | NA | NA | TGTGCCAGCAGCCCCGGTCCAGGGTACTATGGCTACACCTTC | CASSPGPGYYGYTF
TRBJ2-5 | TRBV2 | NA | NA | TGTGCCAGCAGCGGACCGGGATCGGGAGAGACCCAGTACTTC | CASSGPGSGETQYF